The following is a T cell receptor (beta chain) sequence with its context. Per the germline V gene, CDR1 is SGHRS and CDR2 is YFSETQ. The CDR3 spans 14 residues. The ends were cut back, 0 bases at V and 8 bases at J, with 12 bases in the middle. This sample was taken from a study of T cell responses to AZD1222 COVID-19 vaccine. Sequencing was performed with immunoSEQ multiplex PCR; in TCRdb, only in-frame clones are kept and a portion is missing. This sample has some 69,000 clones, with 85% found just once. The source of this sequence is an adult in good health. The material was peripheral blood, obtained on day 0 of AZD1222 vaccination. This chain links TRBV5-1 with TRBJ2-1, with D uncertain. The CDR3 region is CASSLVHPRDEQFF. CDR3 in DNA: TGCGCCAGCAGCTTGGTCCACCCTCGGGATGAGCAGTTCTTC. The complete variable domain, with remaining parts taken from reference TRBV5-1 and TRBJ2-1, reads KAGVTQTPRYLIKTRGQQVTLSCSPISGHRSVSWYQQTPGQGLQFLFEYFSETQRNKGNFPGRFSGRQFSNSRSEMNVSTLELGDSALYLCASSLVHPRDEQFFGPGTRLTVL.